Included here is one T cell receptor (beta chain) sequence, with context. Its specificity is not known. Vbeta (60) and Jbeta (13) primers were used in the PCR. In the original workflow: An analysis that came later counted tens of millions of unique TCR beta chains, approximately 10 million shared. Assay: immunoSEQ multiplex PCR; the TCRdb copy retains only in-frame clones and omits some. That table furnishes V, J and clone size, whereas the DNA furnished D and trimming. The listing records 110,000 to 150,000 clones. This record comes from a study of cytomegalovirus exposure and HLA in healthy donors. Study outcomes and limitations: Later analysis associated a missense DCLRE1C variant with TCR beta V- and J-gene trimming. According to the study, about 180 TCR beta chains were cytomegalovirus-associated. Per published accounts, TCR beta sequences correctly predicted the HLA-A and HLA-B alleles of most subjects.

The germline CDR1 and CDR2 sequences are SGHTA and FQGTGA. CDR3 length: 14 residues. The ends lost 4 bases at V and 6 bases at J; junction bases unmatched: 6. The chain is built from TRBV7-3 and TRBJ2-3; TRBD1 aligns across 8 bases. The receptor was isolated from a man aged 35 to 55 in good health and CMV-seronegative. Sequences were obtained from PBMCs. CDR3 in amino acids: CASSSWTGIDTQYF. The CDR3 DNA sequence: TGTGCCAGCAGCTCCTGGACAGGGATCGATACGCAGTATTTT. The full variable domain, rest sourced from reference TRBV7-3 and TRBJ2-3, is GAGVSQTPSNKVTEKGKYVELRCDPISGHTALYWYRQSLGQGPEFLIYFQGTGAADDSGLPNDRFFAVRPEGSVSTLKIQRTERGDSAVYLCASSSWTGIDTQYFGPGTRLTVL.